The 3 T cell receptor beta chains listed next were all sequenced from one sample in a study of T-cell memory formation after mild COVID-19. TCRdb reprocessed the 5' RACE reads with MiXCR, giving one entry per CDR3 protein. The top ten hold around 20% of the sample, which has 250,000 to 350,000 distinct CDR3 sequences, more than 13% seen once. Sequencing was carried out using PBMCs or a T cell subset sorted from them (not recorded which). All receptors come from a man aged 18 to 29 who had mild COVID-19 (a few samples of this study predate the infection). Cell type and time point are not known.

This chain connects TRBV4-3 to TRBJ2-1, with D uncertain. V was clipped by 0 bases and J by 7 bases, with 7 bases between them. Germline loops: CDR1 LGHNA, CDR2 YSLEER. This CDR3 region has 13 residues. The CDR3 protein is CASSQDLGNEQFF. Written as DNA, the CDR3 is TGCGCCAGCAGCCAAGATCTCGGGAATGAGCAGTTCTTC.

This chain uses TRBV7-9 with TRBJ2-7, with TRBD1 matching over 9 bases. V dropped 5 bases and J dropped 2; count of bases not matched to a gene: 7. Germline lookup yields CDR1 SEHNR and CDR2 FQNEAQ (reference sequence). The CDR3 covers 15 residues. The CDR3 DNA is TGTGCCAGCAGCAAGGGACAGGGCCCCGCCTACGAGCAGTACTTC. As protein: CASSKGQGPAYEQYF.

This clonotype was found a few times. The chain employs TRBV15 and TRBJ1-1, with 8 nucleotides matching TRBD1. V dropped 4 bases and J dropped 6; count of bases not matched to a gene: 25. There are 20 residues in the CDR3. Per germline, CDR1 LNHNV and CDR2 YYDKDF (reference sequence). The CDR3 coding sequence is TGTGCCACCAGCATAGGAACCATCGAACTTGACAGGGGAAATTTTGCTGAAGCTTTCTTT. This sequence encodes CATSIGTIELDRGNFAEAFF.